This note documents a single T cell receptor beta chain sequence. The germline V gene has CDR1 LGHDT and CDR2 YNNKEL (reference sequence). CDR3 length: 14 amino acids. With 0 bases removed from V and 8 bases from J, the gap between germline ends came to 12 bases. These data originate in a study of response to subunit inactivated influenza vaccine. TCRdb independently ran MiXCR on the RT-PCR reads; one entry per CDR3 protein. The sample consists of a few hundred thousand distinct CDR3 sequences, roughly 22% of them appearing once. This chain uses TRBV3-1 with TRBJ2-3; no clear D. This clonotype originated in a man between 50 and 75 years old who received an inactivated influenza vaccine. Material: PBMCs from blood, obtained 21 months after vaccination. The CDR3 spells CASSQERHSGTQYF. In DNA form, the CDR3 reads TGTGCCAGCAGCCAAGAACGGCACTCCGGTACGCAGTATTTT.